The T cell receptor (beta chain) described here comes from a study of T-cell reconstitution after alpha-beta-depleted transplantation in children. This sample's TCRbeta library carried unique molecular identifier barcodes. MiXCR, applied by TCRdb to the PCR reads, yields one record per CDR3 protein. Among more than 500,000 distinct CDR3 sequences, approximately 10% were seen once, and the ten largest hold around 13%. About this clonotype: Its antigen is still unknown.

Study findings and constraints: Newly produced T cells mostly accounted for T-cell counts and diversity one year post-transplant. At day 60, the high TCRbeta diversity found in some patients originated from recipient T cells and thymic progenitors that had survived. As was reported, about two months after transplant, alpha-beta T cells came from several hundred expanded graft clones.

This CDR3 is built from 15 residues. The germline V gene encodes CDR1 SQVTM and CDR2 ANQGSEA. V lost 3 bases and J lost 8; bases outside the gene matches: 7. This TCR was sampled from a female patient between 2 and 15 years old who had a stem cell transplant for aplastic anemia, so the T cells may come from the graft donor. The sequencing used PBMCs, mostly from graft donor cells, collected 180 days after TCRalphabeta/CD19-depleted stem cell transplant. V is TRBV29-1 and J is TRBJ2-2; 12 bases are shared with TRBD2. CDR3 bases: TGCAGCGTTGAGACTAGCGGGAGAGGTTGGGGGGAGCTGTTTTTT. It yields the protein CSVETSGRGWGELFF.